The source of this TCR beta chain is a study of blood T cell repertoires in COVID-19. Study information: From the United States, Italy and Spain came samples of acute and convalescent COVID-19. PBMCs, B-cell-depleted T cells, or T cells were the source of the cDNA or gDNA that made up the material.

The CDR3 spans 14 residues. Germline trimming cut 3 bases from V and 6 bases from J; bases unmatched to any gene: 5. Germline assignment: CDR1 LGHNT and CDR2 FRNRAP. Original handling: Amplified reference gene primers provided the basis for estimating nucleated cell counts. Only in-frame clones appear in the TCRdb table, and some are missing; sequencing was by immunoSEQ multiplex PCR. The DNA gave D and trimming, while V, J and clone size come from that table. The sample lists roughly 220,000 clones, approximately 82% occurring once. The receptor comes from a woman aged 40 to 49 who had recovered from COVID-19. The J gene is TRBJ2-7, the V gene TRBV12-5, with 10 bases aligning to TRBD2. The source material was peripheral blood. The DNA of the CDR3 is TGTGCTAGTGGTTTAGGGACTAGCGCGGGCGAGCAGTACTTC. Its protein is CASGLGTSAGEQYF.